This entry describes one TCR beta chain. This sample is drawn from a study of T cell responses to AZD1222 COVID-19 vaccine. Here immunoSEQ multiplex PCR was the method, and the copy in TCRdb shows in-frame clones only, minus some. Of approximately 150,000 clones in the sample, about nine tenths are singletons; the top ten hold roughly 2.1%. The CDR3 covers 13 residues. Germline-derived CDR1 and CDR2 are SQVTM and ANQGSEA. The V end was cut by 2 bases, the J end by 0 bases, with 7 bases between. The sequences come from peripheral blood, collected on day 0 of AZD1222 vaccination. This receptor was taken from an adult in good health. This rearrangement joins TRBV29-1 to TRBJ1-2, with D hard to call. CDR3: CSVETGANYGYTF. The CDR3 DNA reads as TGCAGCGTTGAAACGGGTGCTAACTATGGCTACACCTTC.